This T cell receptor (beta chain) was identified in a study of shared clonotypes between healthy human individuals. Overall study findings and caveats: Enrolling few donors narrowed the genetic and exposure-history diversity that was represented.

Trimming cost V 8 bases and J 4 bases, with 17 bases left between them. The CDR3 covers 13 residues. Germline V gene data show CDR1 as GTSNPN and CDR2 as SVGIG (reference sequence). As regards this clone: The antigen is undetermined.

Repertoires were generated with immunoSEQ multiplex PCR, while TCRdb's copy carries only in-frame clones and drops some. The data show fewer than 600,000 clones, around 77% seen once. Material: PBMCs. The clonotype comes from a woman aged 40 to 50 in good health. Some clones in this sample may be carry-over from other donors' samples. This chain uses TRBV30 with TRBJ1-2, with D hard to call. The CDR3 region has the DNA TGTGCCGGCTCCCAGGTTTATGGCTATGGCTACACCTTC. Protein: CAGSQVYGYGYTF.